This T cell receptor beta chain derives from a study of blood T cell repertoires in COVID-19. As for the study in general: Samples representing acute and convalescent COVID-19 were sourced from the United States, Italy and Spain.

Data came from immunoSEQ multiplex PCR; TCRdb stores just in-frame clones and leaves some out. The sample contains just over 650,000 clones, about 90% of which appear only once. This CDR3 region has 12 residues. Trimming stripped 2 bases from V and 1 base from J, with 5 bases between. Germline V gene data show CDR1 as GTSNPN and CDR2 as SVGIG (reference sequence). The receptor was derived from a woman between 18 and 29 years old with acute or convalescent COVID-19. The V and J genes are TRBV30 and TRBJ1-1; no clear D gene. Input material: peripheral blood. The chain's CDR3 is CAWSKPNTEAFF. The CDR3 DNA is TGTGCCTGGAGTAAGCCGAACACTGAAGCTTTCTTT.